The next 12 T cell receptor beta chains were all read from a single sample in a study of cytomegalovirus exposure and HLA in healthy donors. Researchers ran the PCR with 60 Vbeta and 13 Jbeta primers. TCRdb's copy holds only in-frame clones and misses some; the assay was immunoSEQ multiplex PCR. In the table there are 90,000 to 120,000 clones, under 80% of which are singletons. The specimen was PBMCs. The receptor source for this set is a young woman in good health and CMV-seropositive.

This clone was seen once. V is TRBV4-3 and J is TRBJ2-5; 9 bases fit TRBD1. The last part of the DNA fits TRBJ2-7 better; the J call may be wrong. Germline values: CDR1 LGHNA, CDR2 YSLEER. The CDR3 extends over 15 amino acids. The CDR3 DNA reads TGCGCCAGCAGCCAAGTGCGGACAGGGGCCTACGAGCAGTACTTC. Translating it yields CASSQVRTGAYEQYF.

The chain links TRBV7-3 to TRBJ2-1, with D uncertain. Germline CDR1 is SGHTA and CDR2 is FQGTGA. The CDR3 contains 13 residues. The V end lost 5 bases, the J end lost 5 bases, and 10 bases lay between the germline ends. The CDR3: CASSLPSDNEQFF. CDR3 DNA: TGTGCCAGCAGCCTCCCCAGCGACAATGAGCAGTTCTTC.

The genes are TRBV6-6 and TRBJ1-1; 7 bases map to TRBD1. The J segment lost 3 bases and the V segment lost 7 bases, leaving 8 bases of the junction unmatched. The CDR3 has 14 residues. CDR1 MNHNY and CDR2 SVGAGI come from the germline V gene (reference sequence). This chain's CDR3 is CASTQNRGYTEAFF. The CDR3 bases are TGTGCCAGCACCCAGAACAGGGGATACACTGAAGCTTTCTTT.

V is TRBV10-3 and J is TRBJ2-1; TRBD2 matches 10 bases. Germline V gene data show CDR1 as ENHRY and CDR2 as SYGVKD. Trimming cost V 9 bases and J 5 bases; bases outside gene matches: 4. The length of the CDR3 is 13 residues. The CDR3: CAIGTSAHNEQFF. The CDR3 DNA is TGTGCCATAGGGACTAGCGCTCACAATGAGCAGTTCTTC.

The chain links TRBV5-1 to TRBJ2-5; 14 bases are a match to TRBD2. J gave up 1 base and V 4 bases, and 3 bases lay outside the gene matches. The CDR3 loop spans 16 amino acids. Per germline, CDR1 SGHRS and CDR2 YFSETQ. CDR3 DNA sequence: TGCGCCAGCAGCAGCGGGACTAGCGGGGGCCAAGAGACCCAGTACTTC. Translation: CASSSGTSGGQETQYF.

Here the CDR3 reads CASSPRDRGNGYTF. Written as DNA, the CDR3 is TGTGCCAGCAGTCCTCGGGACAGGGGGAATGGCTACACCTTC. This chain joins TRBV27 and TRBJ1-2; TRBD1 aligns across 11 bases. The CDR3 has 14 residues. V was pared by 5 bases and J by 6 bases, with 5 bases of the junction left unmatched. The germline V gene has CDR1 MNHEY and CDR2 SMNVEV (reference sequence).

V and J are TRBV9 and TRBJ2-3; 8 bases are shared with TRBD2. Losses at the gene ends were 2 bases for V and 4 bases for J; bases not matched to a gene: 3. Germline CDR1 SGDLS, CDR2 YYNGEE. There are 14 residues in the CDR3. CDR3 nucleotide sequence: TGTGCCAGCAGCGTCTTAGCGGGATCAGATACGCAGTATTTT. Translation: CASSVLAGSDTQYF.

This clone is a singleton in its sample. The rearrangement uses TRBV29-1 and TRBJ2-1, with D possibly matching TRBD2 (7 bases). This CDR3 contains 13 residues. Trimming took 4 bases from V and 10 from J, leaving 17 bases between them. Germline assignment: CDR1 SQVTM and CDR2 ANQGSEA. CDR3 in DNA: TGCAGCGTTGTAGGGGGAGGGGTGCGGGAGCAGTTCTTC. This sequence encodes CSVVGGGVREQFF.

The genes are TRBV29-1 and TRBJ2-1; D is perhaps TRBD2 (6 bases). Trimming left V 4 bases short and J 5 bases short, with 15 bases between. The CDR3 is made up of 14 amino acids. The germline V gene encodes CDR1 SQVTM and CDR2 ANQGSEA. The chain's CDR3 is CSVAGGAYNNEQFF. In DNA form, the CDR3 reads TGCAGCGTTGCCGGCGGGGCCTATAACAATGAGCAGTTCTTC.

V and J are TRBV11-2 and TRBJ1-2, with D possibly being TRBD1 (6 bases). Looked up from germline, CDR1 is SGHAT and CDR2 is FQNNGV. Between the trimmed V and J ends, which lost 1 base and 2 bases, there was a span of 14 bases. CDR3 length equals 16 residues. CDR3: CASSLGLQGTNYGYTF. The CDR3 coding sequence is TGTGCCAGCAGCTTAGGTCTACAGGGTACGAACTATGGCTACACCTTC. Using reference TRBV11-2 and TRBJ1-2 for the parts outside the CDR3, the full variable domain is EAGVAQSPRYKIIEKRQSVAFWCNPISGHATLYWYQQILGQGPKLLIQFQNNGVVDDSQLPKDRFSAERLKGVDSTLKIQPAKLEDSAVYLCASSLGLQGTNYGYTFGSGTRLTVV.

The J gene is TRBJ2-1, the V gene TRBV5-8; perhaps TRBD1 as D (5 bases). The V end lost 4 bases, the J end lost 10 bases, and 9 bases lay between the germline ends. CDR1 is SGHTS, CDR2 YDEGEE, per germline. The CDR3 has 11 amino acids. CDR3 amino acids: CASSQHREQFF. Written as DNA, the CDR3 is TGTGCCAGCAGCCAACACAGGGAGCAGTTCTTC.

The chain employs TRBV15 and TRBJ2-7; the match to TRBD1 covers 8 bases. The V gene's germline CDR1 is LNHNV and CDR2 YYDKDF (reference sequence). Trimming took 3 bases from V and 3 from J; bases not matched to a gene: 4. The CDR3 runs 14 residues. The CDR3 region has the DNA TGTGCCACCAGCAGGGACAGGGCCAACTACGAGCAGTACTTC. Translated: CATSRDRANYEQYF.